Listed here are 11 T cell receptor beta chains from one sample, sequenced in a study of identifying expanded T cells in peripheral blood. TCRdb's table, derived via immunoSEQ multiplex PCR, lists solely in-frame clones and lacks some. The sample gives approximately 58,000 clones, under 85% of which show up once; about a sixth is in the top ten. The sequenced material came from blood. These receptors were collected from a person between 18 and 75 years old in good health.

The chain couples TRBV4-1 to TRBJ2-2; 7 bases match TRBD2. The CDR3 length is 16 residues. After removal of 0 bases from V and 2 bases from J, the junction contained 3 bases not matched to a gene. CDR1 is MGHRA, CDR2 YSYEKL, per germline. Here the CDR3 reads CASSQDWGLNTGELFF. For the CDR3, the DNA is TGCGCCAGCAGCCAAGACTGGGGACTAAACACCGGGGAGCTGTTTTTT.

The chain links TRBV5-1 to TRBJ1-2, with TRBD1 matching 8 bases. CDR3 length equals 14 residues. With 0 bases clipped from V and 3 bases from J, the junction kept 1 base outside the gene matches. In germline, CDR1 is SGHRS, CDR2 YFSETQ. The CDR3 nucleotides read TGCGCCAGCAGCTTGGAACAGGGGGACTATGGCTACACCTTC. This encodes CASSLEQGDYGYTF.

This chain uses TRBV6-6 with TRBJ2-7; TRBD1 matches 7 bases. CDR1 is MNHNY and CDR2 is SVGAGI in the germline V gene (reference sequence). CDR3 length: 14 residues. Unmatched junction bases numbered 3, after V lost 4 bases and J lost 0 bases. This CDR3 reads CASSWGTVSYEQYF. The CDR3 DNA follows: TGTGCCAGCAGTTGGGGGACAGTCTCCTACGAGCAGTACTTC.

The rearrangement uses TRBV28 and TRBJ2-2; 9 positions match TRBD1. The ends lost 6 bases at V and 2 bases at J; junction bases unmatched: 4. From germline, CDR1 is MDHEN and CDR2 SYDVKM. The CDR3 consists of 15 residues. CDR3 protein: CASRVQGANTGELFF. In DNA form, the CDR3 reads TGTGCCAGCAGGGTACAGGGGGCTAACACCGGGGAGCTGTTTTTT.

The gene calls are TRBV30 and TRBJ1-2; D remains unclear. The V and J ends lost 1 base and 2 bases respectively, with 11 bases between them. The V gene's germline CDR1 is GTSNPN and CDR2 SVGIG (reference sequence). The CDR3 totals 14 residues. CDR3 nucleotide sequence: TGTGCCTGGAGTGCGGCCAGTCTAAACTATGGCTACACCTTC. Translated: CAWSAASLNYGYTF.

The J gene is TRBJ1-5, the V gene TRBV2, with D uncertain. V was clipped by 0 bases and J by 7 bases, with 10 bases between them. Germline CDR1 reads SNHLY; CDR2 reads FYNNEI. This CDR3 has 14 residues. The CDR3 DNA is TGTGCCAGCAGTGAAGCGGAGCTACGGCAGCCCCAGCATTTT. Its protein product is CASSEAELRQPQHF.

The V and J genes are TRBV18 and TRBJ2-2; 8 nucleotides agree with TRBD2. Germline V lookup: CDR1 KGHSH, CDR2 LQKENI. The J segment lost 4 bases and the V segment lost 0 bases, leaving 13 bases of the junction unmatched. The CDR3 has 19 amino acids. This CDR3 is CASSPPFLQREFPTGELFF. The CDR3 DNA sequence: TGTGCCAGCTCACCACCTTTCCTTCAGCGGGAGTTTCCCACCGGGGAGCTGTTTTTT.

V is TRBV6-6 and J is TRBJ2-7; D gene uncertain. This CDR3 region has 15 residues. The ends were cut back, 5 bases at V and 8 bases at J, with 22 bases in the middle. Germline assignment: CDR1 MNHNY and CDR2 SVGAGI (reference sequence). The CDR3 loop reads CASSTTAGGSNKQYF. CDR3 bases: TGTGCCAGCAGTACGACGGCCGGTGGCTCGAACAAGCAGTACTTC.

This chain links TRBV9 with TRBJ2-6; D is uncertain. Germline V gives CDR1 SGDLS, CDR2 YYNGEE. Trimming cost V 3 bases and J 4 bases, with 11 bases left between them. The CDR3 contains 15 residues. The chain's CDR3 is CASSAGALGANVLTF. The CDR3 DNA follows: TGTGCCAGCAGCGCTGGCGCGCTAGGGGCCAACGTCCTGACTTTC.

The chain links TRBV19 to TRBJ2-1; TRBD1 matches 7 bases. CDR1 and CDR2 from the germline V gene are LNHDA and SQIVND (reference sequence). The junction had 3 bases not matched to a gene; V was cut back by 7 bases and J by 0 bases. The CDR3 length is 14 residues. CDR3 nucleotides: TGTGCCAGTACACGACAGGGCTCCTACAATGAGCAGTTCTTC. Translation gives CASTRQGSYNEQFF. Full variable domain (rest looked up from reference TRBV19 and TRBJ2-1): DGGITQSPKYLFRKEGQNVTLSCEQNLNHDAMYWYRQDPGQGLRLIYYSQIVNDFQKGDIAEGYSVSREKKESFPLTVTSAQKNPTAFYLCASTRQGSYNEQFFGPGTRLTVL.

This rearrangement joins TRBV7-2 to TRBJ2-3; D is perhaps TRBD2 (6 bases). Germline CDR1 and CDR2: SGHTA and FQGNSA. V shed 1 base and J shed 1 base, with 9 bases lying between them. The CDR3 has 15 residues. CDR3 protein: CASSLGAGRTDTQYF. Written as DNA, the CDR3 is TGTGCCAGCAGCTTAGGGGCGGGGCGCACAGATACGCAGTATTTT.